This T cell receptor (beta chain) was retrieved from a study of blood T cell repertoires in COVID-19. Background on the study: There were acute and convalescent COVID-19 samples, and they came from the United States, Italy and Spain.

Here immunoSEQ multiplex PCR was the method, and the copy in TCRdb shows in-frame clones only, minus some. The repertoire holds about 160,000 clones, with 79% as singletons. CDR1 is SGHDT, CDR2 YYEEEE, per germline. The J segment lost 7 bases and the V segment lost 0 bases, leaving 8 bases of the junction unmatched. This CDR3 comprises 16 residues. This receptor was taken from a woman aged 60-70 years with COVID-19, enrolled during active disease. The chain combines TRBV5-6 with TRBJ2-1; TRBD2 aligns across 9 bases. The sequenced material came from peripheral blood. DNA of the CDR3: TGTGCCAGCAGCTTGGATCAGCGGGAGGATCGGAATGAGCAGTTCTTC. Translation gives CASSLDQREDRNEQFF.